These 14 T cell receptor beta chains came from one sample sequenced in a study of T cell repertoires in cytomegalovirus infection. TCRdb re-called the reads through MiXCR, storing one row per CDR3 protein. The top ten clones hold 27% of a sample with around 190,000 distinct CDR3 sequences, around an eighth of them seen once. Input material: PBMCs. All receptors come from a human donor in good health (CMV status not recorded). Some clones in this sample may be carry-over from other donors' samples.

CDR3 nucleotides: TGTGCCAGCTCAGGGAGTTTAACTAATGAAAAACTGTTTTTT. Translated: CASSGSLTNEKLFF. The V and J genes are TRBV6-5 and TRBJ1-4, with D perhaps TRBD1 (5 bases). Germline V gene lookup returns CDR1 MNHEY and CDR2 SVGAGI. V lost 8 bases to trimming and J lost 1 base, with 11 bases between them. The CDR3 extends over 14 amino acids.

This clonotype was seen at least ten times. The J gene is TRBJ2-5, the V gene TRBV7-3; no reliable D call. The V gene's germline CDR1 is SGHTA and CDR2 FQGTGA. The CDR3 contains 15 residues. The V end was cut by 5 bases, the J end by 5 bases, with 18 bases between. The CDR3 region is CASSTFPGPGETQYF. For the CDR3, the DNA is TGTGCCAGCAGCACCTTCCCCGGTCCCGGGGAGACCCAGTACTTC.

This clonotype appeared a few times. This sequence joins TRBV2 and TRBJ1-4, with 8 bases identical to TRBD1. The V gene's germline CDR1 is SNHLY and CDR2 FYNNEI. This CDR3 region has 15 residues. The junction had 10 bases not matched to a gene; V was cut back by 7 bases and J by 6 bases. CDR3 sequence: CASTVTGGLDEKLFF. For the CDR3, the DNA is TGTGCCAGCACCGTTACAGGGGGATTGGATGAAAAACTGTTTTTT. Variable domain in full (rest from reference TRBV2 and TRBJ1-4): EPEVTQTPSHQVTQMGQEVILRCVPISNHLYFYWYRQILGQKVEFLVSFYNNEISEKSEIFDDQFSVERPDGSNFTLKIRSTKLEDSAMYFCASTVTGGLDEKLFFGSGTQLSVL.

The chain is built from TRBV29-1 and TRBJ1-3, with D uncertain. The germline gives CDR1 SQVTM, CDR2 ANQGSEA. The CDR3 has 14 residues. With 4 bases removed from V and 3 bases from J, the gap between germline ends came to 13 bases. The CDR3 DNA follows: TGCAGCGTTGCCCTCCCTAATTTTGGAAACACCATATATTTT. Protein product: CSVALPNFGNTIYF. Using reference TRBV29-1 and TRBJ1-3 for the parts outside the CDR3, the full variable domain is SAVISQKPSRDICQRGTSLTIQCQVDSQVTMMFWYRQQPGQSLTLIATANQGSEATYESGFVIDKFPISRPNLTFSTLTVSNMSPEDSSIYLCSVALPNFGNTIYFGEGSWLTVV.

This clonotype was detected ten times or more. This chain connects TRBV7-9 to TRBJ1-1, with D hard to call. CDR3 length: 12 amino acids. Per the germline V gene, CDR1 is SEHNR and CDR2 is FQNEAQ (reference sequence). Trimming left V 8 bases short and J 3 bases short, with 10 bases between. Here the CDR3 reads CASVRIDTEAFF. The DNA of the CDR3 is TGTGCCAGCGTCAGGATAGACACTGAAGCTTTCTTT.

This clonotype was seen only a few times. One end of the junction does not line up with germline, which may come from a read error. The chain carries TRBV7-7 and TRBJ2-1; 9 positions match TRBD2. Germline V gene data show CDR1 as SSHAT and CDR2 as FNYEAQ (reference sequence). The CDR3 sequence is 14 residues long. The CDR3 sequence: CASSHNSGSSEQFF. The CDR3 nucleotides read TGTGCTAGCAGCCACAATAGCGGGAGTAGTGAGCAGTTCTTC.

This clonotype was recorded many times. The chain combines TRBV7-8 with TRBJ2-1; D perhaps matches TRBD2 (5 bases). Germline lookup yields CDR1 SGHVS and CDR2 FQNEAQ. This CDR3 comprises 12 residues. V was trimmed by 5 bases and J by 7 bases, leaving 9 bases between them. This CDR3 reads CASSRERNEQFF. DNA of the CDR3: TGTGCCAGCAGCCGAGAGCGGAATGAGCAGTTCTTC.

The V and J genes are TRBV10-3 and TRBJ1-1, with 7 bases matching TRBD1. V lost 10 bases, J lost 1 base, and 9 bases stayed unmatched. The CDR3 sequence is 14 residues long. CDR1 ENHRY and CDR2 SYGVKD come from the germline V gene. CDR3 bases: TGTGCCACCTCACGGACAGGAGCGAACACTGAAGCTTTCTTT. Its protein is CATSRTGANTEAFF.

By its share, this clonotype is medium-sized (0.01 to 0.1%). This chain connects TRBV7-2 to TRBJ1-1, with 8 bases aligning to TRBD1. The CDR3 extends over 14 amino acids. Trimming took 5 bases from V and 4 from J; bases not matched to a gene: 6. Germline lookup yields CDR1 SGHTA and CDR2 FQGNSA. CDR3 nucleotide sequence: TGTGCCAGCAGCCCGCAGGGGGCAGTCACTGAAGCTTTCTTT. Protein: CASSPQGAVTEAFF.

This sequence joins TRBV18 and TRBJ1-5, with TRBD1 as a possible D gene (5 bases). V was shortened by 0 bases and J by 6 bases, with 15 bases between the two germline ends. The CDR3 covers 16 residues. CDR1 KGHSH and CDR2 LQKENI come from the germline V gene. As DNA, the CDR3 is TGTGCCAGCTCACCACCTTTGGCACCTGGGACTCAGCCCCAGCATTTT. Translated, it gives CASSPPLAPGTQPQHF. The full variable domain, with the rest looked up from reference TRBV18 and TRBJ1-5, is NAGVMQNPRHLVRRRGQEARLRCSPMKGHSHVYWYRQLPEEGLKFMVYLQKENIIDESGMPKERFSAEFPKEGPSILRIQQVVRGDSAAYFCASSPPLAPGTQPQHFGDGTRLSIL.

The rearrangement joins TRBV2 to TRBJ1-4; 7 bases align to TRBD1. The CDR3 consists of 14 residues. Germline-derived CDR1 and CDR2 are SNHLY and FYNNEI. J lost 8 bases, V lost 4 bases, and 7 bases had no gene match. The CDR3 DNA reads TGTGCCAGCAGTGGAGGCCGACAGGGCGAAAAACTGTTTTTT. Translating it yields CASSGGRQGEKLFF.

This clonotype was detected a few times. The chain is built from TRBV20-1 and TRBJ1-5; no reliable D call. Germline loops: CDR1 DFQATT, CDR2 SNEGSKA (reference sequence). With 1 base removed from V and 1 base from J, the gap between germline ends came to 11 bases. The CDR3 contains 15 residues. The CDR3 bases are TGCAGTGCTAGAGTCGCTGAGGGAAGCAATCAGCCCCAGCATTTT. It encodes CSARVAEGSNQPQHF.

This clonotype was counted ten times or more. The chain couples TRBV11-2 to TRBJ1-2; maybe TRBD1 (6 bases). The CDR3 runs 15 residues. The germline gives CDR1 SGHAT, CDR2 FQNNGV. V lost 8 bases, J lost 4 bases, and 20 bases lay in between. The chain's CDR3 is CASGYPGAQGYGYTF. CDR3 nucleotides: TGTGCCAGCGGATACCCAGGGGCGCAGGGCTATGGCTACACCTTC.

This clonotype was detected many times. The CDR3: CASSLLPGLRREQYF. CDR3 DNA: TGTGCCAGCAGCCTACTTCCGGGACTGCGTAGGGAGCAGTACTTC. The chain employs TRBV7-6 and TRBJ2-7; D may be TRBD2 (6 bases). Trimming stripped 5 bases from V and 7 bases from J, with 21 bases between. The CDR3 covers 15 residues. Germline V lookup: CDR1 SGHVS, CDR2 FNYEAQ. The full variable domain, rest sourced from reference TRBV7-6 and TRBJ2-7, is GAGVSQSPRYKVTKRGQDVALRCDPISGHVSLYWYRQALGQGPEFLTYFNYEAQQDKSGLPNDRFSAERPEGSISTLTIQRTEQRDSAMYRCASSLLPGLRREQYFGPGTRLTVT.